These 18 T cell receptor beta chains were all obtained from the same sample, sequenced in a study of early T cells in non-severe SARS-CoV-2 infection. TCRdb re-called the 5' RACE reads through MiXCR, storing one row per CDR3 protein. The sample lists about 61,000 distinct CDR3 sequences; roughly a tenth were seen once. What was sequenced was whole blood. The receptors were sampled from an adult who was a healthcare worker with PCR-confirmed SARS-CoV-2 infection or an uninfected control (not recorded which).

This clonotype has only a few counts. The chain uses TRBV4-1 and TRBJ1-5; 9 nucleotides line up with TRBD1. This CDR3 region has 16 residues. Germline trimming cut 0 bases from V and 3 bases from J; bases unmatched to any gene: 3. Germline V lookup: CDR1 MGHRA, CDR2 YSYEKL. The CDR3 DNA reads as TGCGCCAGCAGCCAAGATACAGGGGGCGACAATCAGCCCCAGCATTTT. It is translated as CASSQDTGGDNQPQHF.

The chain uses TRBV25-1 and TRBJ1-6; D gene ambiguous. Germline assignment: CDR1 MGHDK and CDR2 SYGVNS. This CDR3 has 14 amino acids. The V end was cut by 3 bases, the J end by 4 bases, with 7 bases between. CDR3 DNA sequence: TGTGCCAGCAGTGAGATAGAGTATAATTCACCCCTCCACTTT. Its protein product is CASSEIEYNSPLHF.

The sample holds many counts of this clonotype. The chain carries TRBV10-3 and TRBJ2-7; 7 nucleotides align to TRBD1. Losses at the gene ends were 6 bases for V and 4 bases for J; bases not matched to a gene: 6. This CDR3 is built from 13 residues. Germline CDR1 and CDR2: ENHRY and SYGVKD. This CDR3 is CAIRSGTDYEQYV. CDR3 DNA sequence: TGTGCCATCAGATCCGGGACAGATTACGAGCAGTACGTC.

At least ten counts were recorded for this clonotype. CDR3 sequence (DNA): TGTGCCAGCAGTCTAGCGGGCGCGCGGAACGAGCAGTACGTC. This codes for CASSLAGARNEQYV. The chain is built from TRBV12-3 or TRBV12-4 and TRBJ2-7; 8 bases align to TRBD2. The CDR3 is 14 residues long.

This clonotype was picked up many times. The CDR3 DNA reads TGCGCCAGCACACAAGGGGGGGCCGAAGCTTTCTTT. Its translation is CASTQGGAEAFF. The chain carries TRBV5-1 and TRBJ1-1; maybe TRBD1 (6 bases). CDR3 length equals 12 residues. Germline loops: CDR1 SGHRS, CDR2 YFSETQ. V lost 6 bases, J lost 8 bases, and 14 bases lay in between.

Ten or more counts support this clonotype. The V call is TRBV10-3, the J call TRBJ2-3; D may be TRBD1 or TRBD2 (5 bases each). CDR1 and CDR2 from the germline V gene are ENHRY and SYGVKD. This CDR3 is built from 16 residues. The CDR3 DNA reads TGTGGCACTAAGCCTGGGACGGACACTAGCACAGATACGCAGTATTTT. It specifies CGTKPGTDTSTDTQYF.

V gene TRBV5-4 combines with J gene TRBJ1-2; 8 nucleotides match TRBD1. CDR3 size: 13 residues. Germline CDR1 reads SGHNT; CDR2 reads YYREEE (reference sequence). Trimming at V came to 2 bases and at J to 4 bases, leaving 1 base not matched to a gene. The DNA of the CDR3 is TGTGCCAGCAGCTTCAGGGGGCCCTATGGCTACACCTTC. It is translated as CASSFRGPYGYTF.

The V call is TRBV11-2, the J call TRBJ2-1, with D possibly being TRBD2 (5 bases). This CDR3 region has 14 residues. Germline V gene data show CDR1 as SGHAT and CDR2 as FQNNGV. The V end lost 5 bases, the J end lost 4 bases, and 12 bases lay between the germline ends. CDR3 nucleotides: TGTGCCAGCAGCCGGACTGAGGTTTACAATGAGCAGTTCTTC. Protein sequence: CASSRTEVYNEQFF.

V and J are TRBV6-6 and TRBJ2-7; D could derive from TRBD1 or TRBD2 (5 bases each). Germline V lookup: CDR1 MNHNY, CDR2 SVGAGI (reference sequence). The CDR3 sequence is 13 residues long. V was shortened by 2 bases and J by 5 bases, with 10 bases between the two germline ends. For the CDR3, the DNA is TGTGCCAGCAGTTACAGTCTGGGGGACGAGCAGTACGTC. It specifies CASSYSLGDEQYV.

This sequence joins TRBV2 and TRBJ2-1; D possibly corresponds to TRBD2 (5 bases). V was trimmed by 1 base and J by 6 bases, leaving 13 bases between them. The CDR3 contains 15 residues. Germline lookup yields CDR1 SNHLY and CDR2 FYNNEI. The CDR3 protein is CASSEGILGVNEQFF. CDR3 DNA sequence: TGTGCCAGCAGTGAAGGGATTCTGGGAGTCAATGAGCAGTTCTTC.

This clonotype was seen ten or more times. The chain recombines TRBV6-1 with TRBJ2-7; the match to TRBD1 covers 7 bases. This CDR3 has 14 amino acids. The ends lost 6 bases at V and 5 bases at J; junction bases unmatched: 10. Germline lookup yields CDR1 MNHNS and CDR2 SASEGT. The DNA of the CDR3 is TGTGCCAGCAGCTCAAACCCAAGGGGGCACGAGCAGTACGTC. Protein product: CASSSNPRGHEQYV.

The table lists this clonotype with many counts. This chain links TRBV9 with TRBJ2-7; D not certain. Germline V lookup: CDR1 SGDLS, CDR2 YYNGEE. This CDR3 has 12 residues. V lost 2 bases, J lost 3 bases, and 6 bases lay in between. The CDR3 loop reads CASSVAVYEQYV. CDR3 DNA sequence: TGTGCCAGCAGCGTGGCAGTCTACGAGCAGTACGTC.

V usage is TRBV10-1 and J usage is TRBJ1-2, with 8 bases identical to TRBD1. Germline assignment: CDR1 WNHNN and CDR2 SYGVQD (reference sequence). The CDR3 covers 13 residues. V dropped 6 bases and J dropped 3; count of bases not matched to a gene: 3. CDR3: CASSPGQDYGYTF. The CDR3 DNA reads as TGCGCCAGCAGCCCGGGACAGGACTATGGCTACACCTTC.

This clonotype was observed many times. V is TRBV4-1 and J is TRBJ2-5, with 8 nucleotides matching TRBD1. With V trimmed by 2 bases and J by 1 base, 6 bases remained unmatched. The CDR3 is 16 residues long. Germline-derived CDR1 and CDR2 are MGHRA and YSYEKL. CDR3 region: CASSQKLDRAQETQYF. The CDR3 nucleotides read TGCGCCAGCAGCCAAAAACTGGACAGGGCCCAAGAGACCCAGTACTTC.

This clonotype has just a few counts. The chain employs TRBV12-3 or TRBV12-4 and TRBJ2-5; no definite D call. CDR3 length: 14 residues. The V and J ends lost 2 bases and 6 bases respectively, with 13 bases between them. CDR3 sequence reads: CASSLKGDGKTQYF. Written as DNA, the CDR3 is TGTGCCAGCAGTTTAAAGGGCGACGGAAAGACCCAGTACTTC.

This clonotype has a count of ten or more. This chain joins TRBV4-1 and TRBJ1-5, with D perhaps matching TRBD1 (5 bases). This CDR3 region has 17 residues. Germline values: CDR1 MGHRA, CDR2 YSYEKL. Trimming shortened V by 6 bases and J by 1 base, and 19 bases separated the two germline ends. The CDR3 DNA reads TGCGCCAGCAGTCACACGCGGGGGGATAGGAGCAATCAGCCCCAGCATTTT. This translates into CASSHTRGDRSNQPQHF.

This clonotype has just a few counts. The rearrangement links TRBV7-2 to TRBJ2-2, with no clear D. CDR1 SGHTA and CDR2 FQGNSA come from the germline V gene. This CDR3 is built from 14 residues. V dropped 5 bases and J dropped 1 base, with 8 bases sitting between them. The CDR3 bases are TGTGCCAGCAGCGTGACTTGGAACACCGGGGAGCTGTTTTTT. It codes for CASSVTWNTGELFF.

This clonotype was detected only a few times. J is TRBJ2-1 and V is TRBV6-6, with TRBD2 identical over 11 bases. J gave up 4 bases and V 0 bases, and 11 bases lay outside the gene matches. The CDR3 covers 19 residues. In germline, CDR1 is MNHNY, CDR2 SVGAGI (reference sequence). Here the CDR3 reads CASSYSRVAGGREYNEQFF. As DNA, the CDR3 is TGTGCCAGCAGTTACTCGAGGGTAGCGGGGGGGCGAGAGTACAATGAGCAGTTCTTC.